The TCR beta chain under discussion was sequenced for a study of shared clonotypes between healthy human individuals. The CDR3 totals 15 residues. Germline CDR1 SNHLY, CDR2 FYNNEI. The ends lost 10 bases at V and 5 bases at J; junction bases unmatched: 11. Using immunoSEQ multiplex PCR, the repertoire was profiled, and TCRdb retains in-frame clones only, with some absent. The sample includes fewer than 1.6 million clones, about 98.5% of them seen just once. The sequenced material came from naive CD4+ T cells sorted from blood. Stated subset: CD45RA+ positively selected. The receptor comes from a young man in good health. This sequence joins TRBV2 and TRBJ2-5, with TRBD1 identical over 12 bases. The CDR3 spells CATRLGGQGAETQYF. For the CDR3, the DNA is TGTGCCACCCGTCTTGGGGGACAGGGGGCTGAGACCCAGTACTTC.